Included here is one T cell receptor beta chain sequence, with context. This entry comes from a study of OX40 agonist ivuxolimab in advanced cancers. The CDR3 is 14 residues long. V was pared by 0 bases and J by 5 bases, with 7 bases between. Germline V lookup: CDR1 MNHEY, CDR2 SVGAGI. The repertoire was sequenced with immunoSEQ multiplex PCR; TCRdb's copy has only in-frame clones and lacks some. Of 100,000 or so clones in the sample, roughly 84% were seen once. This clonotype originated in an adult with an advanced solid tumor such as melanoma, head and neck, liver or kidney cancer. J is TRBJ1-4 and V is TRBV6-5; a possible D gene is TRBD1 (6 bases). The input for sequencing was CD4+ or CD8+ T cells sorted from blood, taken in a trial of the OX40 agonist ivuxolimab. The CDR3 DNA reads as TGTGCCAGCAGTTACTCGGGACAAAATGAAAAACTGTTTTTT. This encodes CASSYSGQNEKLFF.